This TCR beta chain was recorded in a study of cytomegalovirus exposure and HLA in healthy donors. Study outcomes and limitations: Three CMV-associated chains were confirmed in vitro to be specific for CMV antigens.

The count of this clone is one. Its antigen is undetermined. The CDR3 sequence is 15 residues long. The ends were cut back, 0 bases at V and 4 bases at J, with 11 bases in the middle. Looked up from germline, CDR1 is SGDLS and CDR2 is YYNGEE. 13 Jbeta primers and 60 Vbeta primers were used for the PCR. The protocol was immunoSEQ multiplex PCR, while the TCRdb copy is restricted to in-frame clones and leaves out a portion. Among 200,000 to 250,000 clones, 75% to 85% were seen once, and the ten largest hold about 1.4%. The TCR originated in a girl aged 10 to 17 in good health and CMV-seronegative. The chain couples TRBV9 to TRBJ2-1; perhaps TRBD1 as D (6 bases). The sample was PBMCs. In DNA, the CDR3 is TGTGCCAGCAGCGTAGCAGGGGCTAGGTACAATGAGCAGTTCTTC. This gives the protein CASSVAGARYNEQFF. Combining the CDR3 with reference TRBV9 and TRBJ2-1 gives the whole variable domain DSGVTQTPKHLITATGQRVTLRCSPRSGDLSVYWYQQSLDQGLQFLIQYYNGEERAKGNILERFSAQQFPDLHSELNLSSLELGDSALYFCASSVAGARYNEQFFGPGTRLTVL.